This T cell receptor beta chain was identified during a study of molecular identifiers for immune sequencing clone quantification. Each CDR3 protein gets one entry after TCRdb re-called the PCR reads with MiXCR. The repertoire holds more than 450,000 distinct CDR3 sequences, roughly a fifth seen once, with under 0.85% in the top ten. Ten or more counts support this clonotype. As yet, its antigen is unknown. The germline CDR1 and CDR2 sequences are SGHRS and YFSETQ. V lost 1 base and J 12 bases, leaving 11 bases between the germline ends. CDR3 length equals 13 residues. Findings of the study overall: Highly expanded clone sizes could end up underestimated if a barcode were shared by identical TCR molecules. Spiked Jurkat TCR RNA equivalent to one cell reportedly surfaced among approximately 990,000 naive cells.

The receptor was derived from a human donor in good health. Some libraries in this study had Jurkat cell RNA spiked in. The sequencing sample was made of naive CD8+ T cells from blood, with Jurkat cell RNA spiked in. Subset denoted: FACS-sorted CD8+CD4-CCR7+CD45RA+ naive T cells. The rearrangement uses TRBV5-1 and TRBJ1-6; D unresolved. CDR3 in DNA: TGCGCCAGCAGCTTGAACGGAGGCCTACCCCTCCACTTT. This sequence encodes CASSLNGGLPLHF.